Each of the 20 T cell receptor beta chains below was sequenced from the same sample in a study of blood T cells in healthy people across ages. Through a sample-barcoded 5' primer and a J-beta primer mix, a second PCR was run for 7 to 11 cycles. Via MiXCR, TCRdb re-called the 5' RACE reads, giving one row per CDR3 protein. Among 600,000 or so distinct CDR3 sequences listed, 21% were seen once. Sample: blood. These receptors came from an older man in good health.

The chain recombines TRBV6-5 with TRBJ2-4; possibly TRBD1 or TRBD2 for D (6 bases each). Germline CDR1 is MNHEY and CDR2 is SVGAGI. Deletions cut 5 bases from V and 9 bases from J, with 14 bases between. This CDR3 is 13 amino acids long. CDR3 residues: CASSGDRRVIQYF. In DNA, the CDR3 is TGTGCCAGCAGTGGCGACAGGAGGGTCATTCAGTACTTC.

This clonotype has just a few counts. V gene TRBV7-9 combines with J gene TRBJ1-5, with D possibly being TRBD1 (5 bases). Germline CDR1 reads SEHNR; CDR2 reads FQNEAQ (reference sequence). The V end lost 4 bases, the J end lost 4 bases, and 23 bases lay between the germline ends. The CDR3 contains 18 residues. The CDR3 region is CASSSPHGGTLENQPQHF. The CDR3 DNA is TGTGCCAGCAGCTCGCCCCACGGTGGGACCCTCGAGAATCAGCCCCAGCATTTT.

This clonotype has more than one count but fewer than ten. This chain links TRBV5-6 with TRBJ2-7; 10 bases align to TRBD2. The J call may be incorrect, as the DNA end agrees better with TRBJ2-1. The CDR3 contains 16 residues. CDR1 and CDR2 from the germline V gene are SGHDT and YYEEEE. The CDR3 region is CASSSQREGNYNEQFF. The CDR3 bases are TGTGCCAGCAGTTCCCAGCGGGAGGGGAACTACAATGAGCAGTTCTTC.

The chain combines TRBV9 with TRBJ2-2; TRBD2 aligns across 12 bases. The CDR3 loop spans 15 amino acids. J was trimmed by 6 bases and V by 4 bases; bases with no gene match: 4. Germline CDR1 SGDLS, CDR2 YYNGEE. CDR3 bases: TGTGCCAGCAGCCTAGCGGGAGGGCCGGCCGGGGAGCTGTTTTTT. It yields the protein CASSLAGGPAGELFF.

This clonotype was seen repeatedly, ten times or more. This chain connects TRBV12-3 or TRBV12-4 to TRBJ2-7; D is perhaps TRBD2 (5 bases). The V end was cut by 4 bases, the J end by 2 bases, with 21 bases between. The CDR3 length is 17 residues. CDR3 nucleotide sequence: TGTGCCAGCAGTTCCGGCTTGGTCGGGAAGACGACCTACGAGCAGTACTTC. It specifies CASSSGLVGKTTYEQYF.

This clonotype has more than one count but fewer than ten. V is TRBV7-2 and J is TRBJ2-1; D is ambiguous. Germline V lookup: CDR1 SGHTA, CDR2 FQGNSA. Trimming stripped 2 bases from V and 5 bases from J, with 4 bases between. CDR3 size: 12 residues. The CDR3 DNA follows: TGTGCCAGCAGCTTAAATCACAATGAGCAGTTCTTC. It is translated as CASSLNHNEQFF.

The CDR3 here is CASIPRGTSGITNTGELFF. CDR3 sequence (DNA): TGTGCCAGCATCCCGAGGGGGACTAGCGGGATCACAAACACCGGGGAGCTGTTTTTT. V is TRBV6-1 and J is TRBJ2-2; 13 positions agree with TRBD2. Trimming at V came to 7 bases and at J to 2 bases, leaving 13 bases not matched to a gene. CDR1 MNHNS and CDR2 SASEGT come from the germline V gene. The CDR3 contains 19 residues.

The gene calls are TRBV12-3 or TRBV12-4 and TRBJ2-5; 13 bases are a match to TRBD2. The end of the DNA aligns better with TRBJ2-1, so the J call may be wrong. The CDR3 is made up of 14 amino acids. The CDR3 loop is CASRTSGRAHEQFF. The DNA for the CDR3 is TGTGCCAGCAGAACTAGCGGGAGGGCTCATGAGCAGTTCTTC.

The chain couples TRBV12-3 or TRBV12-4 to TRBJ2-5; D not certain. V was cut by 6 bases and J by 5 bases, with 28 bases left in between. The length of the CDR3 is 18 residues. The CDR3 loop reads CASSYRPVVWVGAETQYF. Written as DNA, the CDR3 is TGTGCCAGCAGCTACCGACCCGTAGTTTGGGTAGGAGCGGAGACCCAGTACTTC.

The rearrangement links TRBV5-1 to TRBJ1-1, with 7 bases that match TRBD1. Trimming took 1 base from V and 1 from J; bases not matched to a gene: 4. Germline assignment: CDR1 SGHRS and CDR2 YFSETQ. This CDR3 is 15 amino acids long. CDR3 protein: CASSLTGVWNTEAFF. CDR3 nucleotide sequence: TGCGCCAGCAGCTTGACAGGGGTATGGAACACTGAAGCTTTCTTT. Filled out from reference TRBV5-1 and TRBJ1-1, the complete variable domain reads KAGVTQTPRYLIKTRGQQVTLSCSPISGHRSVSWYQQTPGQGLQFLFEYFSETQRNKGNFPGRFSGRQFSNSRSEMNVSTLELGDSALYLCASSLTGVWNTEAFFGQGTRLTVV.

This chain uses TRBV18 with TRBJ2-3; 9 positions agree with TRBD2. This CDR3 has 15 residues. After removal of 5 bases from V and 3 bases from J, the junction contained 6 bases not matched to a gene. CDR1 and CDR2 from the germline V gene are KGHSH and LQKENI. CDR3 residues: CASSSLREGTDTQYF. The DNA for the CDR3 is TGTGCCAGCTCATCTTTGCGGGAGGGGACAGATACGCAGTATTTT.

The rearrangement links TRBV11-2 to TRBJ2-7; TRBD1 might be the D (5 bases). In germline, CDR1 is SGHAT, CDR2 FQNNGV. CDR3 length equals 17 residues. The V and J ends lost 5 bases and 5 bases respectively, with 25 bases between them. The CDR3 sequence: CASSRMPRPQGSHEQYF. Here the CDR3 DNA reads TGTGCCAGCAGCCGAATGCCCCGGCCCCAGGGATCCCACGAGCAGTACTTC.

This clonotype was detected ten times or more. The CDR3: CASSLASGGQSSYEQYF. Here the CDR3 DNA reads TGCGCCAGCAGCTTGGCCTCGGGAGGGCAAAGCTCCTACGAGCAGTACTTC. This chain uses TRBV5-1 with TRBJ2-7, with 8 bases lining up with TRBD2. J lost 0 bases, V lost 0 bases, and 8 bases had no gene match. This CDR3 is built from 17 residues. Germline lookup yields CDR1 SGHRS and CDR2 YFSETQ.

The chain has TRBV18 and TRBJ1-2; D unclear. Germline CDR1 KGHSH, CDR2 LQKENI. This CDR3 contains 13 residues. V lost 2 bases, J lost 3 bases, and 7 bases lay in between. In DNA, the CDR3 is TGTGCCAGCTCACCAGGGGAATACTATGGCTACACCTTC. Amino acid sequence: CASSPGEYYGYTF.

About this clonotype: Its ends do not fully match the called genes, so a read error is possible. This CDR3 reads CAGSQSILAGVETQYF. The CDR3 DNA sequence: TGCGCCGGCAGCCAAAGTATACTAGCGGGAGTAGAGACCCAGTACTTC. The gene calls are TRBV4-1 and TRBJ2-5; 11 bases fit TRBD2. The CDR3 runs 16 residues. Germline V gives CDR1 MGHRA, CDR2 YSYEKL.

This clonotype was counted between two and nine times. This sequence joins TRBV20-1 and TRBJ1-4; 7 nucleotides line up with TRBD1. Germline CDR1 and CDR2: DFQATT and SNEGSKA (reference sequence). The CDR3 is 16 residues long. J lost 7 bases, V lost 0 bases, and 11 bases had no gene match. The CDR3 here is CSARDPGGGSAEKLFF. The CDR3 nucleotides read TGCAGTGCTAGAGACCCGGGAGGGGGCTCGGCTGAAAAACTGTTTTTT.

This clonotype was counted a few times. The chain links TRBV6-1 to TRBJ2-3, with 11 bases aligning to TRBD2. This CDR3 is 16 amino acids long. Trimming at V came to 5 bases and at J to 0 bases, leaving 4 bases not matched to a gene. Germline-derived CDR1 and CDR2 are MNHNS and SASEGT. In DNA form, the CDR3 reads TGTGCCAGCAGTAAATTAGCGGGAGGGAGCACAGATACGCAGTATTTT. Translating gives CASSKLAGGSTDTQYF.

This clonotype has a single count. This rearrangement joins TRBV5-1 to TRBJ1-2; TRBD1 matches 12 bases. Trimming took 3 bases from V and 4 from J; bases not matched to a gene: 4. This CDR3 comprises 15 residues. Per germline, CDR1 SGHRS and CDR2 YFSETQ. The CDR3 loop reads CASSWGQGAPYGYTF. CDR3 bases: TGCGCCAGCAGCTGGGGACAGGGGGCCCCCTATGGCTACACCTTC. The variable domain in full, with the rest retrieved from reference TRBV5-1 and TRBJ1-2, is KAGVTQTPRYLIKTRGQQVTLSCSPISGHRSVSWYQQTPGQGLQFLFEYFSETQRNKGNFPGRFSGRQFSNSRSEMNVSTLELGDSALYLCASSWGQGAPYGYTFGSGTRLTVV.

This clonotype was seen only a few times. The chain has TRBV6-1 and TRBJ1-2, with 7 bases lining up with TRBD1. CDR1 and CDR2 from the germline V gene are MNHNS and SASEGT. CDR3 size: 15 residues. Trimming cost V 2 bases and J 4 bases; bases outside gene matches: 7. CDR3 sequence: CASSETVRDSYGYTF. CDR3 nucleotides: TGTGCCAGCAGTGAAACGGTTCGGGACAGCTATGGCTACACCTTC.

This clonotype was seen more than once but under ten times. The chain couples TRBV2 to TRBJ2-3; D perhaps matches TRBD1 (5 bases). CDR3 length: 13 residues. V was trimmed by 6 bases and J by 4 bases, leaving 11 bases between them. Germline V gene sequence: CDR1 SNHLY, CDR2 FYNNEI. The CDR3 here is CASRDKAADTQYF. Written as DNA, the CDR3 is TGTGCCAGCAGGGACAAGGCAGCAGATACGCAGTATTTT.